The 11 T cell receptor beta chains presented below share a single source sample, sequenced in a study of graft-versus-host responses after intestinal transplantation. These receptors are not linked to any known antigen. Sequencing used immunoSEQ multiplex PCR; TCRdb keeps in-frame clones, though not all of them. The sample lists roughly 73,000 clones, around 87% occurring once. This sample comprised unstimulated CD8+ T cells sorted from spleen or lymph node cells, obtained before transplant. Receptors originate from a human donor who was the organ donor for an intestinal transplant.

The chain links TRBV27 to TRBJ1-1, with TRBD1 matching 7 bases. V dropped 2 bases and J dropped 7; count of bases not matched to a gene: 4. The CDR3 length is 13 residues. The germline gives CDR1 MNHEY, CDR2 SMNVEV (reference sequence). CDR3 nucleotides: TGTGCCAGCAGTTTACAACAGGGGCTTGAAGCTTTCTTT. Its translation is CASSLQQGLEAFF.

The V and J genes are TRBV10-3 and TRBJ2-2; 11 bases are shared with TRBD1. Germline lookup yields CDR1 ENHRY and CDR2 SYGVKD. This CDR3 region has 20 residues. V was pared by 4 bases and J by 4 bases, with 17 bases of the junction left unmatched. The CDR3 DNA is TGTGCCATCAGTGCCGGCCCGGGACAGGGGGATTCCTACCTCACCGGGGAGCTGTTTTTT. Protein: CAISAGPGQGDSYLTGELFF.

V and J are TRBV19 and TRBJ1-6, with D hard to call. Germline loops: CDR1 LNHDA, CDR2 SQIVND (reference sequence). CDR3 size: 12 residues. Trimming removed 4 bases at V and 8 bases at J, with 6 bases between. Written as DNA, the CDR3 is TGTGCCAGTAGTAAAGATTATTCACCCCTCCACTTT. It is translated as CASSKDYSPLHF.

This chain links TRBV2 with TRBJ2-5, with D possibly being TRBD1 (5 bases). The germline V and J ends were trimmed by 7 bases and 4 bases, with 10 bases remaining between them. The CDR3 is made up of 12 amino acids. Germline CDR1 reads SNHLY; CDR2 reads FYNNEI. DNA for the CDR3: TGTGCCAGCAATACAGGAAGAGAGACCCAGTACTTC. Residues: CASNTGRETQYF.

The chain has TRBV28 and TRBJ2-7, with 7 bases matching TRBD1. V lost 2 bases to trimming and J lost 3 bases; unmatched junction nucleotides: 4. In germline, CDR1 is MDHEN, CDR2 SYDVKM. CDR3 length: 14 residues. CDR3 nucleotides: TGTGCCAGCAGTTTAAACGGACAGGTCTACGAGCAGTACTTC. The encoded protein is CASSLNGQVYEQYF.

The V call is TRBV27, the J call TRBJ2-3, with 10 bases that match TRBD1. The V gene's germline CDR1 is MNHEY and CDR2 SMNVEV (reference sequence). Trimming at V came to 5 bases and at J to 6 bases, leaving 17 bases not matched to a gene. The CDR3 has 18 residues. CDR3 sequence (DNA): TGTGCCAGCAGTGGGGAGGGGGGACAGGGGCAAGGCTGGGATACGCAGTATTTT. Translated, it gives CASSGEGGQGQGWDTQYF.

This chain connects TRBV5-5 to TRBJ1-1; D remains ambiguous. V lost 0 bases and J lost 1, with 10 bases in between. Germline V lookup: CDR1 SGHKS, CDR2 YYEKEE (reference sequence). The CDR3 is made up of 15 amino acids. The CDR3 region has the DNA TGTGCCAGCAGCTTGGGCGAAGGATGGAACACTGAAGCTTTCTTT. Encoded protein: CASSLGEGWNTEAFF.

The CDR3 nucleotides read TGTGCCAGCAGCTACGGGGGAGCCGGGGAGCTGTTTTTT. This sequence encodes CASSYGGAGELFF. This sequence joins TRBV4-2 and TRBJ2-2, with a possible D match to TRBD2 (6 bases). With 5 bases removed from V and 6 bases from J, the gap between germline ends came to 10 bases. Germline V gene data show CDR1 as LGHNA and CDR2 as YNFKEQ. CDR3 size: 13 residues.

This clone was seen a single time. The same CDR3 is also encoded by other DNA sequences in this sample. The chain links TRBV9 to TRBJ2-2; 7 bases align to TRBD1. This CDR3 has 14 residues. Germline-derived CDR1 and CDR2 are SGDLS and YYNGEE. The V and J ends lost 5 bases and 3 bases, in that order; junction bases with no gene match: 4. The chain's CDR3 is CASRDRSYTGELFF. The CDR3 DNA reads TGTGCCAGCAGGGACAGGAGTTACACCGGGGAGCTGTTTTTT.

CDR3 protein: CASTPGNQPQHF. The CDR3 region has the DNA TGTGCCAGCACCCCAGGGAATCAGCCCCAGCATTTT. The chain is built from TRBV21-1 and TRBJ1-5; the table's D call, TRBD1, was not checked against the DNA. TRBV21-1 is labeled a pseudogene. The CDR3 is made up of 12 amino acids.

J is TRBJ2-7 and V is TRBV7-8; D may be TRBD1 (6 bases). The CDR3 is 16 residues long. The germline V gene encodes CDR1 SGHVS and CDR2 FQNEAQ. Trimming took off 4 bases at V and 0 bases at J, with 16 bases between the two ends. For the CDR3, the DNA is TGTGCCAGCAGCTCAACACTCCGGGACAACTCCTACGAGCAGTACTTC. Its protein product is CASSSTLRDNSYEQYF.